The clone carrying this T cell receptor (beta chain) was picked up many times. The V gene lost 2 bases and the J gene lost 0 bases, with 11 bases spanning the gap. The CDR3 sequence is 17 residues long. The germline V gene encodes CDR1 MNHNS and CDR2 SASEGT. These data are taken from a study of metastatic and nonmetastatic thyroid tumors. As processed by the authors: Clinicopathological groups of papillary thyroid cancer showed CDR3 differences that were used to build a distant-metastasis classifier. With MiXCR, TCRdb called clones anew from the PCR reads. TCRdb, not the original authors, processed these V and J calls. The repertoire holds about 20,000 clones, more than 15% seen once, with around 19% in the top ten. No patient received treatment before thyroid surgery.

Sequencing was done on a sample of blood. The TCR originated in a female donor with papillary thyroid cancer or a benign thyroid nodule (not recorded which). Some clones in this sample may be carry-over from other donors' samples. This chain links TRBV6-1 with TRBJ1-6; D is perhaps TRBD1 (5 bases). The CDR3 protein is CASSEQGLSSYNSPLHF. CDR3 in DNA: TGTGCCAGCAGTGAACAGGGACTCAGCTCCTATAATTCACCCCTCCACTTT.